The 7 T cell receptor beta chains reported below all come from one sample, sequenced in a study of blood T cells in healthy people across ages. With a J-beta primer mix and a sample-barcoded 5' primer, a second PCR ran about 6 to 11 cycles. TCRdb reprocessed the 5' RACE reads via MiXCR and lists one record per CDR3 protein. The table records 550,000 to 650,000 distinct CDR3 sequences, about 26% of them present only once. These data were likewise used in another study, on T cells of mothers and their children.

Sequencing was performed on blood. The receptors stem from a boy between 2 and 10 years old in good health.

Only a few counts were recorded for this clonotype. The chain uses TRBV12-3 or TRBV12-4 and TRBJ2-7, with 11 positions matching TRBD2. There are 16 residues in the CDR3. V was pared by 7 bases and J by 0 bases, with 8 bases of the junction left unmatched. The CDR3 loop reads CASTLTSGAYSYEQYF. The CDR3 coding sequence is TGTGCCAGCACCCTGACTAGCGGGGCTTACTCCTACGAGCAGTACTTC.

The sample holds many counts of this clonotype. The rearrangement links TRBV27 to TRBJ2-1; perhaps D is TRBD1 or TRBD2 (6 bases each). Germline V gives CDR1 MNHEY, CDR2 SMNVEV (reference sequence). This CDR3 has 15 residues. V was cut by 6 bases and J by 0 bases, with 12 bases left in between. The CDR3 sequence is CASSWGRDSYNEQFF. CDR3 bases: TGTGCCAGCAGCTGGGGGCGGGACTCCTACAATGAGCAGTTCTTC.

DNA for the CDR3: TGTGCCAGTAGTATCCTCCGAAGAGAGGGGGCCGGTGGCTACACCTTC. The encoded protein is CASSILRREGAGGYTF. The V and J genes are TRBV19 and TRBJ1-2, with TRBD1 matching over 7 bases. The CDR3 totals 16 residues. V lost 3 bases and J lost 7; bases outside the gene matches: 14. CDR1 LNHDA and CDR2 SQIVND come from the germline V gene (reference sequence).

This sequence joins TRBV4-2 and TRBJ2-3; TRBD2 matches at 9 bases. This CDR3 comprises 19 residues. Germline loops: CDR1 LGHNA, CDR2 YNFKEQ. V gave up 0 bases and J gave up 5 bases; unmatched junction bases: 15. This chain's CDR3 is CASSQDRVNLRGGRDTQYF. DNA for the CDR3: TGTGCCAGCAGCCAAGATCGGGTCAATTTGCGGGGGGGGAGAGATACGCAGTATTTT.

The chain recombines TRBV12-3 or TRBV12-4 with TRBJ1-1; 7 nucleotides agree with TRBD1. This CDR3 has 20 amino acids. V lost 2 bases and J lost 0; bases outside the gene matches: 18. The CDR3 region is CASSLYPPIEQGLMNTEAFF. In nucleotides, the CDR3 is TGTGCCAGCAGTTTATATCCCCCAATCGAACAGGGGTTGATGAACACTGAAGCTTTCTTT.

CDR3 sequence reads: CASKRRGTGEKLFF. The CDR3 bases are TGTGCCAGCAAACGCAGGGGCACGGGTGAAAAACTGTTTTTT. V usage is TRBV6-6 and J usage is TRBJ1-4; D possibly corresponds to TRBD1 (6 bases). This CDR3 has 14 amino acids. The germline CDR1 and CDR2 sequences are MNHNY and SVGAGI (reference sequence). The germline V and J ends were trimmed by 7 bases and 7 bases, with 16 bases remaining between them.

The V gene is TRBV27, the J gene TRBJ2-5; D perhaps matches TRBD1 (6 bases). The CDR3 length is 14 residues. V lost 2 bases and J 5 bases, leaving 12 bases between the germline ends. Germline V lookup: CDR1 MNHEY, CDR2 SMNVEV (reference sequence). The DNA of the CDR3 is TGTGCCAGCAGTTTAAGCCCAGGGGAGGAGACCCAGTACTTC. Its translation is CASSLSPGEETQYF.